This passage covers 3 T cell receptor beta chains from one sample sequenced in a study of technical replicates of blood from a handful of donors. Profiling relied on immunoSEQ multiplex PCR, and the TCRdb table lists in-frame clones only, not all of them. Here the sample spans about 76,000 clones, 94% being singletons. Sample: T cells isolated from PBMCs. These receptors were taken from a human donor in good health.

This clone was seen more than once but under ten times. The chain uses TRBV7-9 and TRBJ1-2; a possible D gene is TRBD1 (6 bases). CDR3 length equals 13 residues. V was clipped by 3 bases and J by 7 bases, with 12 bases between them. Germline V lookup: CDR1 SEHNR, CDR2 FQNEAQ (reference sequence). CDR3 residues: CASSFNDRSGYTF. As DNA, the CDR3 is TGTGCCAGCAGCTTCAACGACAGGTCTGGCTACACCTTC.

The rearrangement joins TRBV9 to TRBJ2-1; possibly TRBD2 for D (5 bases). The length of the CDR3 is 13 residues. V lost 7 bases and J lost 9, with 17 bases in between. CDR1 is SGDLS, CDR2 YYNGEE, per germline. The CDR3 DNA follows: TGTGCCAGCGGACGGGGATTAGCTCTTGAGCAGTTCTTC. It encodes CASGRGLALEQFF.

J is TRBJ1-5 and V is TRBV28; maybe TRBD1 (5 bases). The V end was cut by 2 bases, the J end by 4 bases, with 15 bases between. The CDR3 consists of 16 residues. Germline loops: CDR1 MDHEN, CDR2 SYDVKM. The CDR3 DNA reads TGTGCCAGCAGTTTACACTCCGGGACTGTTAATCAGCCCCAGCATTTT. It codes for CASSLHSGTVNQPQHF.